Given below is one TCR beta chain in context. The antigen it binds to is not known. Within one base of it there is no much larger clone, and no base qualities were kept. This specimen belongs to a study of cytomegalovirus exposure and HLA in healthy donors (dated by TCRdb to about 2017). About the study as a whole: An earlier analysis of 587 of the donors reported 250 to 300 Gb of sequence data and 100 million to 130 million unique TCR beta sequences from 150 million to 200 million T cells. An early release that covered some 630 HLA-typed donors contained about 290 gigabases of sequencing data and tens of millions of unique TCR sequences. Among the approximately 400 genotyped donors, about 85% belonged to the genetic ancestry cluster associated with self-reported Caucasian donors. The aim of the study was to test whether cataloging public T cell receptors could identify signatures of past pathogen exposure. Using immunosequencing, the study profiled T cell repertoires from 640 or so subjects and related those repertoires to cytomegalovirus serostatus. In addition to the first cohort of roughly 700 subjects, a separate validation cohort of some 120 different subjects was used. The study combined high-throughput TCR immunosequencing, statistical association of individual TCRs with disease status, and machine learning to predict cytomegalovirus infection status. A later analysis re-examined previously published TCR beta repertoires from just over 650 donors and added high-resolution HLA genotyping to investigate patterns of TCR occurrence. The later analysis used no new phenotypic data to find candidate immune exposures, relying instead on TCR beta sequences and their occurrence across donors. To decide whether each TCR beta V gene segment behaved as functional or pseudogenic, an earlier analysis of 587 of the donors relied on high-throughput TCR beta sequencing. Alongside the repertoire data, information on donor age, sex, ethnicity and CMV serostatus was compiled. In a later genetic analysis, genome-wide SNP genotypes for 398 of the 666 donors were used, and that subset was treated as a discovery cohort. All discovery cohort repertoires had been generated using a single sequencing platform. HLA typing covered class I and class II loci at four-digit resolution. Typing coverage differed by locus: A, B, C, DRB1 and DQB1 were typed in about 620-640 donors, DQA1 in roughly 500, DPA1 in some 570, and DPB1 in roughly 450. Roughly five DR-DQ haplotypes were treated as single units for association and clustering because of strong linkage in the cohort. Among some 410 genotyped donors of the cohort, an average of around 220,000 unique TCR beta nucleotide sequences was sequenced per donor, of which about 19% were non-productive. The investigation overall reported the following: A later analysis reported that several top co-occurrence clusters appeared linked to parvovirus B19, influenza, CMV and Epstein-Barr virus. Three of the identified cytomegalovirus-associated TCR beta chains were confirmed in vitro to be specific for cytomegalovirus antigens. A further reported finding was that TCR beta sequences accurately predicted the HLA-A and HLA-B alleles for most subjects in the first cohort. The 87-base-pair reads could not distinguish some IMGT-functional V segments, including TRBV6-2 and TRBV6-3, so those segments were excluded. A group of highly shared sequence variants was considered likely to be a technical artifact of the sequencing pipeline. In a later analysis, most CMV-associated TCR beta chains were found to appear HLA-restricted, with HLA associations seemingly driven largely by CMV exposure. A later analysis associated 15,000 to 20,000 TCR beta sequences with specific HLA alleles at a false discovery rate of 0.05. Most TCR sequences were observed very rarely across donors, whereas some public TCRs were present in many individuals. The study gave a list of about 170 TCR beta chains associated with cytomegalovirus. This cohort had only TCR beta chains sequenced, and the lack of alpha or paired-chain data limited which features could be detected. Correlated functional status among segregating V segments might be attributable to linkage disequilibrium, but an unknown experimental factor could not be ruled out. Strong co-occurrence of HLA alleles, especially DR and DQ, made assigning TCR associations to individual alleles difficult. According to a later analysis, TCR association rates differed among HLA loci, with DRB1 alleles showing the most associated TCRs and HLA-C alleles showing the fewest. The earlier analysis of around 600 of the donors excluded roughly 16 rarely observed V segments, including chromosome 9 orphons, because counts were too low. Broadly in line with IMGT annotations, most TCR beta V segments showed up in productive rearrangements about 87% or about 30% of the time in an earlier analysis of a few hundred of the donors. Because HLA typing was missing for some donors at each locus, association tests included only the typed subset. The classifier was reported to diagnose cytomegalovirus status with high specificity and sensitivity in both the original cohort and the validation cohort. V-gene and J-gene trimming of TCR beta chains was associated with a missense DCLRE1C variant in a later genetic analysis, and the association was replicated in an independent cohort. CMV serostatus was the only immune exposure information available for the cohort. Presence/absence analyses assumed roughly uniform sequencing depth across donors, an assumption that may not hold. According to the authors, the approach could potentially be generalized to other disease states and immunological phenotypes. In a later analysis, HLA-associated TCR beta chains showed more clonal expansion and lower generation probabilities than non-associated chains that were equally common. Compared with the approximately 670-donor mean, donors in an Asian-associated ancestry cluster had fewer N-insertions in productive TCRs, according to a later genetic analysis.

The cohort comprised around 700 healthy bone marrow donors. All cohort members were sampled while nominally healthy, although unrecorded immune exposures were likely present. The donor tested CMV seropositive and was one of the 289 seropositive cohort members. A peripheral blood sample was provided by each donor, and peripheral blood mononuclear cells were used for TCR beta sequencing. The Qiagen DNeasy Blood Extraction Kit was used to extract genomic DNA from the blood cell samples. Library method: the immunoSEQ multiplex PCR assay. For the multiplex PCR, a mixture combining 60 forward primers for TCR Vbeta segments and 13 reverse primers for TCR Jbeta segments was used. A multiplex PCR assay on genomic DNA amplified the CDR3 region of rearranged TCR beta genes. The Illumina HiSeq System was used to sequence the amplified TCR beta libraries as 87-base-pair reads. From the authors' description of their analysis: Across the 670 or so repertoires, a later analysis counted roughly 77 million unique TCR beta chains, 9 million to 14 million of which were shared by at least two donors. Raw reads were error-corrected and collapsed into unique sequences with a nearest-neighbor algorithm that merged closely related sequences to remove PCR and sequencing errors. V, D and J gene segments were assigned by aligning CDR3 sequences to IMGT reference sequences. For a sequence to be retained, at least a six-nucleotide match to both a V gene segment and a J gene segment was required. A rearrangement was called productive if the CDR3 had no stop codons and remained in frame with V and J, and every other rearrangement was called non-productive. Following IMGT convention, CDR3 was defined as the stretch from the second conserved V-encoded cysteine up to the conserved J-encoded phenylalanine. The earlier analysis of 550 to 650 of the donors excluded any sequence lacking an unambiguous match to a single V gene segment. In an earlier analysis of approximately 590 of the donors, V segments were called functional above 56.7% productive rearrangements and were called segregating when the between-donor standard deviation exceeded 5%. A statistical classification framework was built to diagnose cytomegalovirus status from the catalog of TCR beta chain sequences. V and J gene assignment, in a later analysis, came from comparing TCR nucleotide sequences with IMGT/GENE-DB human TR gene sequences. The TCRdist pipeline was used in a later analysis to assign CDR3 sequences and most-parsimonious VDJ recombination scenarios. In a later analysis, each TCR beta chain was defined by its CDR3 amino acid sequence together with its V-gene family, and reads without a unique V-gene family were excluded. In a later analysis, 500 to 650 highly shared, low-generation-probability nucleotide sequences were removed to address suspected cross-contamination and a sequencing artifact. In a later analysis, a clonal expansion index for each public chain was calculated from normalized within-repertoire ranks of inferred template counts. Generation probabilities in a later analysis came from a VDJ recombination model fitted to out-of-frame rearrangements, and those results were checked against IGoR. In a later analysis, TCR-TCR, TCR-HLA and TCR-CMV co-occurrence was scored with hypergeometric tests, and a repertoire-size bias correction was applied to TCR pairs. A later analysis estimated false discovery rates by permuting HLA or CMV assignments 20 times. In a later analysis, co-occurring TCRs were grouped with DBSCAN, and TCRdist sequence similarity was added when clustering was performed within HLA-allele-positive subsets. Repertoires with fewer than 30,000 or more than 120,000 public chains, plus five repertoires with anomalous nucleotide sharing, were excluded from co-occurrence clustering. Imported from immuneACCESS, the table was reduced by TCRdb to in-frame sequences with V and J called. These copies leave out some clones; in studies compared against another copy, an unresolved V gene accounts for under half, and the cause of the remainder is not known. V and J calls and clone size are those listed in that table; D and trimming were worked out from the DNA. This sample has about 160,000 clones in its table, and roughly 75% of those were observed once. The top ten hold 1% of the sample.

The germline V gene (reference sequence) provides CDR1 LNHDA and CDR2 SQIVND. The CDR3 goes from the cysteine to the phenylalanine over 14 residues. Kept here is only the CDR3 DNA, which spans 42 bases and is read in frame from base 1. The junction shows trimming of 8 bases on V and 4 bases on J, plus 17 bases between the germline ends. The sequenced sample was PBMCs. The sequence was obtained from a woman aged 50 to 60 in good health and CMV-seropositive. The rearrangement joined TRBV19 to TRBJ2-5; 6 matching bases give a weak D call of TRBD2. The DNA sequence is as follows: TGTGCCAGTGAGGAGGAGGGATGGGCAGAGACCCAGTACTTC. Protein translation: CASEEEGWAETQYF.